The 2 T cell receptor beta chains listed next were all sequenced from one sample in a study of Ad26.COV2.S vaccination and SARS-CoV-2 variants. TCRdb keeps only in-frame clones here, not all; method: immunoSEQ multiplex PCR. This sample carries around 370,000 clones, about 85% of them seen once, and the ten largest clones take around 3.3%. Treatment denoted: 15 to 20 received Ad26.COV2.S at low or high dose, single or two shots; about 5 received placebo; per-sample allocation not given. The investigators took samples on day 63 after the first vaccine or placebo injection. The sample consisted of peripheral blood, taken in a trial of Ad26.COV2.S vaccine versus placebo. The receptors stem from a person aged 18-65 years who received the Ad26.COV2.S COVID-19 vaccine or a placebo.

The chain carries TRBV19 and TRBJ2-5; TRBD1 matches 11 bases. Germline CDR1 reads LNHDA; CDR2 reads SQIVND (reference sequence). The ends lost 6 bases at V and 4 bases at J; junction bases unmatched: 7. CDR3 length equals 15 residues. CDR3 DNA sequence: TGTGCCAGTAGCCTAAAGGACAGGGGGCCAGAGACCCAGTACTTC. Protein sequence: CASSLKDRGPETQYF.

The chain recombines TRBV28 with TRBJ1-5; 7 positions match TRBD1. The CDR3 runs to 14 residues. The ends lost 5 bases at V and 5 bases at J; junction bases unmatched: 6. Germline V gene lookup returns CDR1 MDHEN and CDR2 SYDVKM. Here the CDR3 DNA reads TGTGCCAGCAGTCCCGACAGGGTGGATCAGCCCCAGCATTTT. It codes for CASSPDRVDQPQHF.